These T cell receptor beta chains were read from a single sample in a study of cytomegalovirus exposure and HLA in healthy donors. Some clones are missing from TCRdb's copy, which holds only in-frame ones; the method was immunoSEQ multiplex PCR. Of about 110,000 clones in the sample, 70% to 85% were seen once. Material for sequencing was PBMCs. Receptors originate from a woman aged 40 to 55 in good health and CMV-seropositive. CDR3s include the opening cysteine and the closing phenylalanine or tryptophan. The D gene is left open where the match is weak. Rows give clone size only sometimes, using once, few, many, or a class for an expanded clone.

.	.	TRBJ1-1	TRBV7-9	14	CASSIRQANTEAFF	TGTGCCAGCAGTATAAGACAGGCGAACACTGAAGCTTTCTTT
.	.	TRBJ1-2	TRBV29-1	11	CSVQGAQGYTF	TGCAGCGTCCAAGGGGCCCAAGGCTACACCTTC
.	TRBD2	TRBJ2-5	TRBV4-2	15	CASSLASGGEETQYF	TGTGCCAGCAGCCTGGCTAGCGGGGGGGAAGAGACCCAGTACTTC
.	TRBD2	TRBJ2-5	TRBV10-3	17	CAISEGASGGSQETQYF	TGTGCCATCAGTGAGGGAGCTAGCGGGGGATCACAAGAGACCCAGTACTTC
few	TRBD2	TRBJ2-7	TRBV5-1	14	CASSETSGSYEQYF	TGCGCCAGCAGCGAGACTAGCGGGAGCTACGAGCAGTACTTC
.	TRBD2	TRBJ2-1	TRBV19	18	CASSSGLAGGLVYNEQFF	TGTGCCAGTAGTTCGGGGCTAGCGGGGGGACTAGTATACAATGAGCAGTTCTTC
.	.	TRBJ2-7	TRBV5-4	14	CASSLDSATYEQYF	TGTGCCAGCAGCTTGGATAGCGCTACCTACGAGCAGTACTTC
.	.	TRBJ2-1	TRBV7-2	14	CASSSTPGLPTPFF	TGTGCCAGCAGCTCCACCCCCGGACTCCCTACTCCGTTCTTC
.	.	TRBJ1-5	TRBV6-1	15	CASIFRVGGNQPQHF	TGTGCCAGCATTTTCAGGGTGGGCGGCAATCAGCCCCAGCATTTT
.	.	TRBJ1-1	TRBV7-9	17	CSSSLAPQPSPYTEAFF	TGTTCCAGCAGCTTAGCGCCACAGCCCTCACCCTACACTGAAGCTTTCTTT
.	.	TRBJ2-3	TRBV7-2	14	CASSLALAGDTQYF	TGTGCCAGCAGCTTAGCCCTAGCAGGCGATACGCAGTATTTT
.	TRBD1	TRBJ2-3	TRBV2	15	CASSNRGRSTDTQYF	TGTGCCAGCAGTAACAGGGGTAGGAGCACAGATACGCAGTATTTT
once	.	TRBJ2-5	TRBV19	13	CASSGTLQETQYF	TGTGCCAGTAGTGGGACACTTCAAGAGACCCAGTACTTC
.	TRBD1	TRBJ1-1	TRBV11-2	13	CASSLDRQGEAFF	TGTGCCAGCAGCTTAGACAGACAGGGTGAAGCTTTCTTT
.	.	TRBJ1-3	TRBV6-5	14	CASTPGGAGNTIYF	TGTGCCAGCACCCCCGGGGGAGCTGGAAACACCATATATTTT
few	TRBD1	TRBJ1-3	TRBV6-6	15	CASRTGGNSGNTIYF	TGTGCCAGCAGAACAGGGGGCAACTCTGGAAACACCATATATTTT
.	TRBD2	TRBJ2-5	TRBV30	17	CAWSARRTSGSSETQYF	TGTGCCTGGAGTGCCCGCCGGACTAGCGGGAGTTCGGAGACCCAGTACTTC
.	TRBD1	TRBJ1-1	TRBV6-1	14	CASGDRGRWTKAFF	TGTGCCAGCGGGGACAGGGGACGCTGGACTAAAGCTTTCTTT
.	TRBD1	TRBJ1-2	TRBV6-1	15	CASSDAGTGDYGYTF	TGTGCCAGCAGTGATGCCGGGACAGGGGATTATGGCTACACCTTC
.	.	TRBJ1-4	TRBV2	11	CASDIGGKLFF	TGTGCCAGTGATATTGGGGGGAAACTGTTTTTT
.	TRBD2	TRBJ2-1	TRBV6-6	16	CASSKPGTSGYNEQFF	TGTGCCAGCAGTAAACCCGGGACTAGCGGTTACAATGAGCAGTTCTTC
.	TRBD1	TRBJ2-1	TRBV4-3	17	CASSQGTGMGSYNEQFF	TGCGCCAGCAGCCAAGGGACAGGAATGGGGTCCTACAATGAGCAGTTCTTC
.	.	TRBJ2-1	TRBV10-3	13	CAISEAAGQYLFF	TGTGCCATCAGTGAGGCGGCGGGACAGTATCTGTTCTTC
.	.	TRBJ1-1	TRBV29-1	12	CSGYRVNTEAFF	TGCAGCGGCTACAGGGTGAACACTGAAGCTTTCTTT
.	TRBD2	TRBJ2-2	TRBV27	14	CASTLAGDTGELFF	TGTGCCAGCACATTAGCGGGAGATACCGGGGAGCTGTTTTTT
.	TRBD1	TRBJ1-1	TRBV5-5	17	CASSLARQGATTTEAFF	TGTGCCAGCAGCTTGGCCCGACAGGGGGCTACGACCACTGAAGCTTTCTTT
.	TRBD2	TRBJ2-7	TRBV19	13	CASREASGYEQYF	TGTGCCAGTCGAGAGGCTAGCGGTTACGAGCAGTACTTC